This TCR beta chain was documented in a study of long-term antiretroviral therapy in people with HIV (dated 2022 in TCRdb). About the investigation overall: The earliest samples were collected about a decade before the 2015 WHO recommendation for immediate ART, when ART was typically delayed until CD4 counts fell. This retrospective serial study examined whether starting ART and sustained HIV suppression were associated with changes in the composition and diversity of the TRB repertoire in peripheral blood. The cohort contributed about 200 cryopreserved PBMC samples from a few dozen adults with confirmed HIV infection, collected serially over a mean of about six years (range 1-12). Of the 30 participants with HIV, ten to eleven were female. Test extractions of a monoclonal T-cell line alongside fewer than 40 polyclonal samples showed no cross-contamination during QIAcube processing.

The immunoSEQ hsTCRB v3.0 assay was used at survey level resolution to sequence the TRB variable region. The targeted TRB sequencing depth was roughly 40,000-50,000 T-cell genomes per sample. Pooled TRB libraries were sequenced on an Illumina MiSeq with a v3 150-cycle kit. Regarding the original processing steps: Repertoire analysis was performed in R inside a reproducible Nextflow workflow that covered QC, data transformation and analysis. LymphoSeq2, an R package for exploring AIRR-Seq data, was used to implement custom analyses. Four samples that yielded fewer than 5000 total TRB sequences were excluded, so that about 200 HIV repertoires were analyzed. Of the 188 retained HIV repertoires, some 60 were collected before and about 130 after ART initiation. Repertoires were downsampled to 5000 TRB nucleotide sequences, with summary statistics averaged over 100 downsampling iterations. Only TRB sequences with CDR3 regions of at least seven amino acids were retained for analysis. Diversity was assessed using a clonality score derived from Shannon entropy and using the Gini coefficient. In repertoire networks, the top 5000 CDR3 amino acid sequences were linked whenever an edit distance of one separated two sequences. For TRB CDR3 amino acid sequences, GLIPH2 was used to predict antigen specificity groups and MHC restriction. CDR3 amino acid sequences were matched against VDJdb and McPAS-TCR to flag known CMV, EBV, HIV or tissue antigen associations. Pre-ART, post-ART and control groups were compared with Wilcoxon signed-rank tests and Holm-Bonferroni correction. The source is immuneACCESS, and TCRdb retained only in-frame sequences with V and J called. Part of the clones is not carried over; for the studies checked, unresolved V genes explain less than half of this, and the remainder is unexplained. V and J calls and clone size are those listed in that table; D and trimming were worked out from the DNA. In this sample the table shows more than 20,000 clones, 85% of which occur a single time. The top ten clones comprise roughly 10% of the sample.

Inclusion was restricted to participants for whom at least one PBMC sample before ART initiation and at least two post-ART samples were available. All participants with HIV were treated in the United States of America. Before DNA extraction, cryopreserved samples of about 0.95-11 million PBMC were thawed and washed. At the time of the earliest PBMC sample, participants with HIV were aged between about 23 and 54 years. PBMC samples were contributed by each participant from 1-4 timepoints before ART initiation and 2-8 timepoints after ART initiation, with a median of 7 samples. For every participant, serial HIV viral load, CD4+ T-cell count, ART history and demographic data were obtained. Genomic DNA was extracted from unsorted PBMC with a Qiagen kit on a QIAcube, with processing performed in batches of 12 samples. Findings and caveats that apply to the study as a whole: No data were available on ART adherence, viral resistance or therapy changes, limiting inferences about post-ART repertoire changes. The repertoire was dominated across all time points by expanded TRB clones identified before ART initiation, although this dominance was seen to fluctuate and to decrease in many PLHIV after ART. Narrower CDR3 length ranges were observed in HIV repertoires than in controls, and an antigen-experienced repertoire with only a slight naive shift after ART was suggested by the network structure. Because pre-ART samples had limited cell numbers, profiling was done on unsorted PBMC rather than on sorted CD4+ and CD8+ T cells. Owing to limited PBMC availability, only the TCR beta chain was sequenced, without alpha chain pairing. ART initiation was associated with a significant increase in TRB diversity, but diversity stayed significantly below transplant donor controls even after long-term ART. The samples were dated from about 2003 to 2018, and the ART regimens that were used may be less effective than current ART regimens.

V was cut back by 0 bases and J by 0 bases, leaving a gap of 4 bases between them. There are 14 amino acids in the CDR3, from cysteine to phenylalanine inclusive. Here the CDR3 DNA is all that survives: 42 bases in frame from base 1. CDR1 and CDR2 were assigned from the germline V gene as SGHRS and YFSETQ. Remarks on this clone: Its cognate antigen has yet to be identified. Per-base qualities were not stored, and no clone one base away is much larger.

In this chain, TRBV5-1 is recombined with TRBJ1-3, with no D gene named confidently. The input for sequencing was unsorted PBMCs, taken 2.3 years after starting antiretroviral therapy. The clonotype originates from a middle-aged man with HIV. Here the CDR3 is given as CASSLGSSGNTIYF. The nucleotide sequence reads TGCGCCAGCAGCTTGGGAAGCTCTGGAAACACCATATATTTT.